Here is one TCR beta chain with its context. Antigen unknown. The CDR3 totals 15 residues. V gave up 3 bases and J gave up 2 bases, with 11 bases separating them. Germline lookup yields CDR1 SGHVS and CDR2 FQNEAQ. This sample was taken from a study of T cell responses to AZD1222 COVID-19 vaccine. At the level of the study: Recipients boosted at about 4 weeks or about 12 weeks are pooled.

Whole-study findings and limits: Females outnumbered males among donors, who were mostly white British; clonal diversity was possibly underestimated. Regions 160-218 and 743-854 held dominance among vaccine-associated CD4 TCRs, which spanned spike.

Method: immunoSEQ multiplex PCR; TCRdb's copy keeps in-frame clones and lacks some. This sample has about 110,000 clones; 70% to 90% occur once, and the top ten carry around 3.3%. The chain links TRBV7-8 to TRBJ2-1, with TRBD2 as a possible D gene (5 bases). The material was peripheral blood, obtained on day 0 of AZD1222 vaccination. This receptor was taken from an adult in good health. The CDR3 spells CASSFNGGPYNEQFF. The CDR3 DNA follows: TGTGCCAGCAGCTTCAACGGAGGTCCCTACAATGAGCAGTTCTTC.